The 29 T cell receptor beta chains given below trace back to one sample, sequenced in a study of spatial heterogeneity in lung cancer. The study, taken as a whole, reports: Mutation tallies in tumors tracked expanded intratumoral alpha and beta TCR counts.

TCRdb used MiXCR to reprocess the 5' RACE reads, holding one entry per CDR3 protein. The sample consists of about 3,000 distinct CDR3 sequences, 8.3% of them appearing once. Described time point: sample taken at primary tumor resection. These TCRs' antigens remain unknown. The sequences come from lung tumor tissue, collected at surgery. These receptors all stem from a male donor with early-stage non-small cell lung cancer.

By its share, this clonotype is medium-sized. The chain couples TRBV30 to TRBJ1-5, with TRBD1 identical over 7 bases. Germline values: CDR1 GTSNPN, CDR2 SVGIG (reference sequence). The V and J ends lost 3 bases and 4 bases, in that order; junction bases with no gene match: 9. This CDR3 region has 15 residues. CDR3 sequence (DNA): TGTGCCTGGAGAAAACCCGGGACAGCAAATCAGCCCCAGCATTTT. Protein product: CAWRKPGTANQPQHF.

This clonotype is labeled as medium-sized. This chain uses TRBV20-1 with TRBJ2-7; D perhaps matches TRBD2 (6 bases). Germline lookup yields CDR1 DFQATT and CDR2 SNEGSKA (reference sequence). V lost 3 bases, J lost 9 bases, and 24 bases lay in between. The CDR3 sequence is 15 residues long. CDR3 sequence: CSARPRGSLVSGQYF. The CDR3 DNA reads TGCAGTGCTAGGCCGCGGGGATCTCTAGTCAGCGGGCAGTACTTC.

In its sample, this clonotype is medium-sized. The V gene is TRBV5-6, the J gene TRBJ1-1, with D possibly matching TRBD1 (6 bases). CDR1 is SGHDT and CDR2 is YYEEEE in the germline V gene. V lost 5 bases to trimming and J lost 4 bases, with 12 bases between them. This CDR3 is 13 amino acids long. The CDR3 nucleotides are TGTGCCAGCAGTCCTAGGGGGTCCACTGAAGCTTTCTTT. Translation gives CASSPRGSTEAFF.

The CDR3 region is CASREEPGTEAFF. In DNA, the CDR3 is TGTGCCAGCAGGGAAGAGCCTGGCACTGAAGCTTTCTTT. The J gene is TRBJ1-1, the V gene TRBV7-9, with D unresolved. Trimming took 6 bases from V and 4 from J, leaving 12 bases between them. CDR1 is SEHNR, CDR2 FQNEAQ, per germline (reference sequence). The CDR3 consists of 13 residues.

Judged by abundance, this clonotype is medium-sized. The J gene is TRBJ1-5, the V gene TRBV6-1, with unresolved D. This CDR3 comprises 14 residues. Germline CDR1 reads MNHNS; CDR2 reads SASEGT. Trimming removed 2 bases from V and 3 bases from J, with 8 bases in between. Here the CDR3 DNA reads TGTGCCAGCAGTGAATCAGACTTCAATCAGCCCCAGCATTTT. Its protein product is CASSESDFNQPQHF.

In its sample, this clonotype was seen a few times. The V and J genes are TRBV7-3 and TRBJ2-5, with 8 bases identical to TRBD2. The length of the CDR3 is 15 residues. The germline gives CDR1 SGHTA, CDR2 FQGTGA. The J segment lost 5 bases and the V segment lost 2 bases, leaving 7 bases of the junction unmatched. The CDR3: CASSLLREGRETQYF. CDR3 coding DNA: TGTGCCAGCAGCTTATTACGGGAGGGCCGTGAGACCCAGTACTTC.

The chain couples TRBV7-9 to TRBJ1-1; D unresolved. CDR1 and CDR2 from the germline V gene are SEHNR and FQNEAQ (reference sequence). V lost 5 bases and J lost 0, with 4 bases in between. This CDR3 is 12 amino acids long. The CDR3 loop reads CASSLLNTEAFF. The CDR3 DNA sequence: TGTGCCAGCAGCCTCTTGAACACTGAAGCTTTCTTT.

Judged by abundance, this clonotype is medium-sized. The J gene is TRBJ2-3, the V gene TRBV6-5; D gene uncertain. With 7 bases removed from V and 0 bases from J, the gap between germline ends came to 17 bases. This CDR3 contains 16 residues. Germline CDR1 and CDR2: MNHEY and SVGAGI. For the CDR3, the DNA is TGTGCCAGCAAAGGTTTGGGTGGTCCTAGCACAGATACGCAGTATTTT. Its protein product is CASKGLGGPSTDTQYF.

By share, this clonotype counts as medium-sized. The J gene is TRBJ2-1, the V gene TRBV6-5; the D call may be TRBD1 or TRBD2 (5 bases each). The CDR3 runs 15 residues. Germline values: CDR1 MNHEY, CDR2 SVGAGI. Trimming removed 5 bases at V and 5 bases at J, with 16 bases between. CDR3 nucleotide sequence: TGTGCCAGCAGTCCTATAGGGCTGGGGGACAATGAGCAGTTCTTC. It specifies CASSPIGLGDNEQFF.

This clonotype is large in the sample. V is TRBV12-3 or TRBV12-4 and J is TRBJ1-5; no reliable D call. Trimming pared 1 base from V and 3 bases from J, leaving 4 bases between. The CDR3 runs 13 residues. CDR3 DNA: TGTGCCAGCAGTTTAGGGAACAATCAGCCCCAGCATTTT. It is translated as CASSLGNNQPQHF.

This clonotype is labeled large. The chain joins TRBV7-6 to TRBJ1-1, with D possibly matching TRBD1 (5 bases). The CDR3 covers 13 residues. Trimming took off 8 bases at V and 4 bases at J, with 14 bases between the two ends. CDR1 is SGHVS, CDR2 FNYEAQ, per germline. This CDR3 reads CASASGRSTEAFF. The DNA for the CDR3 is TGTGCCAGCGCTTCAGGGAGATCCACTGAAGCTTTCTTT. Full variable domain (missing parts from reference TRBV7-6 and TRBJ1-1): GAGVSQSPRYKVTKRGQDVALRCDPISGHVSLYWYRQALGQGPEFLTYFNYEAQQDKSGLPNDRFSAERPEGSISTLTIQRTEQRDSAMYRCASASGRSTEAFFGQGTRLTVV.

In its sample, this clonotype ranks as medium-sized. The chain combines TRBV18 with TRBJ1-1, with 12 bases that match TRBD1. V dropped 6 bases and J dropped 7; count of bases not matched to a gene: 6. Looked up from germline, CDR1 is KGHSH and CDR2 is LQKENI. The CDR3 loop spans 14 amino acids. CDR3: CASSTGTGGNEAFF. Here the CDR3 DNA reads TGTGCCAGCTCGACCGGGACAGGGGGCAATGAAGCTTTCTTT. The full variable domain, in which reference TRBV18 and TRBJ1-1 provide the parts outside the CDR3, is NAGVMQNPRHLVRRRGQEARLRCSPMKGHSHVYWYRQLPEEGLKFMVYLQKENIIDESGMPKERFSAEFPKEGPSILRIQQVVRGDSAAYFCASSTGTGGNEAFFGQGTRLTVV.

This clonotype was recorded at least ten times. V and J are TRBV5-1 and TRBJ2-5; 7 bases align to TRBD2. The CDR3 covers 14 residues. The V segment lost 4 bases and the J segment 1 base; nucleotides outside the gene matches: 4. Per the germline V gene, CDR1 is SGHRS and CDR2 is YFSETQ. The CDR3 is CASSGRAGQETQYF. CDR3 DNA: TGCGCCAGCAGCGGGAGGGCCGGCCAAGAGACCCAGTACTTC.

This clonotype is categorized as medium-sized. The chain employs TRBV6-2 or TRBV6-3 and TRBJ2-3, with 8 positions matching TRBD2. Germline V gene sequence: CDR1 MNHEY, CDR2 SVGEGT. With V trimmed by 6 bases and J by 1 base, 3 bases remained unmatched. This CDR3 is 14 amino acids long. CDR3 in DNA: TGTGCCAGCAGAACAGCGGGGGGCACAGATACGCAGTATTTT. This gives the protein CASRTAGGTDTQYF.

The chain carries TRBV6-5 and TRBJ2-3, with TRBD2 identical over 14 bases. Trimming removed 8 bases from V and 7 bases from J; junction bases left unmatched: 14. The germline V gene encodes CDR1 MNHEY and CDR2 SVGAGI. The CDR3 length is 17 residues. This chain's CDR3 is CASGRGGTSGGGNTQYF. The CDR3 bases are TGTGCCAGCGGGAGGGGTGGGACTAGCGGGGGAGGAAATACGCAGTATTTT.

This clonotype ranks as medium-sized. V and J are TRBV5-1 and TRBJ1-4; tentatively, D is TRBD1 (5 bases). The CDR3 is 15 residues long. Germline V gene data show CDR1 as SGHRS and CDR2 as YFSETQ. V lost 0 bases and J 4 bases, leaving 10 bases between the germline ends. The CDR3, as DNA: TGCGCCAGCAGCTTGGGGCCAGGGAATAATGAAAAACTGTTTTTT. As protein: CASSLGPGNNEKLFF.

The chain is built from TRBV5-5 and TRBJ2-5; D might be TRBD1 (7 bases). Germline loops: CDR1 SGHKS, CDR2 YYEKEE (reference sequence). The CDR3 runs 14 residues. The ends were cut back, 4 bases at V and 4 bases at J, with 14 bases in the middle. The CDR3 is CASSQARGVETQYF. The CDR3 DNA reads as TGTGCCAGCAGCCAGGCCAGGGGGGTAGAGACCCAGTACTTC. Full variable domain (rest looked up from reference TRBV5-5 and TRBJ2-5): DAGVTQSPTHLIKTRGQQVTLRCSPISGHKSVSWYQQVLGQGPQFIFQYYEKEERGRGNFPDRFSARQFPNYSSELNVNALLLGDSALYLCASSQARGVETQYFGPGTRLLVL.

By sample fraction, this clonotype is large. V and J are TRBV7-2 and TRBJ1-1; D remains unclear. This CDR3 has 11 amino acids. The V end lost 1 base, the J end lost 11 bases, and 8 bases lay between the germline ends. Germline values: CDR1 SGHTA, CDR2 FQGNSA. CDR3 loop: CASSLGLAAFF. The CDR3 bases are TGTGCCAGCAGCTTAGGGTTGGCGGCTTTCTTT.

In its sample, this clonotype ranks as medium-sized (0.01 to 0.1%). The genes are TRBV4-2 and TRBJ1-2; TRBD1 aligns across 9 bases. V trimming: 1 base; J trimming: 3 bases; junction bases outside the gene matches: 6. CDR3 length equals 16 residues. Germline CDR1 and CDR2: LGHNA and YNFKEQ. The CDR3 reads CASSQAGQGVDYGYTF. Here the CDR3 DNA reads TGTGCCAGCAGCCAAGCGGGACAGGGAGTCGACTATGGCTACACCTTC.

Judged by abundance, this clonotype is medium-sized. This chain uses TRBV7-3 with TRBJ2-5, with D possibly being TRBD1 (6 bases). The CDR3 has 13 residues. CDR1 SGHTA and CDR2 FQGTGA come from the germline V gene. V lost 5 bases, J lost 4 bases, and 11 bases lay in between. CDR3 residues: CASSPIGGETQYF. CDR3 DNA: TGTGCCAGCAGCCCTATAGGGGGAGAGACCCAGTACTTC.

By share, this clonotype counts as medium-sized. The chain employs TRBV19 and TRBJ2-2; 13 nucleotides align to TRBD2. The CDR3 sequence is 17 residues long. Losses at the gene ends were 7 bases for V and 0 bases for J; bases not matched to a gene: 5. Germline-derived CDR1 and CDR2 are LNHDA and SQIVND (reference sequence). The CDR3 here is CASNPGLAGSNTGELFF. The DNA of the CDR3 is TGTGCCAGTAACCCGGGACTAGCGGGATCGAACACCGGGGAGCTGTTTTTT.

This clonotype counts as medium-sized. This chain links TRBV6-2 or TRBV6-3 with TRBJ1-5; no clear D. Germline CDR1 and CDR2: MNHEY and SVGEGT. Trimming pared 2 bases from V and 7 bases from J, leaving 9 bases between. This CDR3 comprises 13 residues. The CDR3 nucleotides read TGTGCCAGCAGTTACGAGAGGTTCCAGCCCCAGCATTTT. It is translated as CASSYERFQPQHF.

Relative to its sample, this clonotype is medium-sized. Written as DNA, the CDR3 is TGCAGTGCTAGAGCCCCCGAGACAGCCAAAAACATTCAGTACTTC. Translating gives CSARAPETAKNIQYF. The chain couples TRBV20-1 to TRBJ2-4, with D hard to call. The V gene's germline CDR1 is DFQATT and CDR2 SNEGSKA (reference sequence). V gave up 1 base and J gave up 0 bases, with 10 bases separating them. The CDR3 runs 15 residues.

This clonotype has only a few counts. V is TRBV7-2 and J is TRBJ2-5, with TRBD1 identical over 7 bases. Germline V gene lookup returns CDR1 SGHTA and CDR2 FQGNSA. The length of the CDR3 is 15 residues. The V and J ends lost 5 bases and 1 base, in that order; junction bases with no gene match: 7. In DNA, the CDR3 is TGTGCCAGCAGCGCCGCCGGGACAGTCCAAGAGACCCAGTACTTC. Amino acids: CASSAAGTVQETQYF.

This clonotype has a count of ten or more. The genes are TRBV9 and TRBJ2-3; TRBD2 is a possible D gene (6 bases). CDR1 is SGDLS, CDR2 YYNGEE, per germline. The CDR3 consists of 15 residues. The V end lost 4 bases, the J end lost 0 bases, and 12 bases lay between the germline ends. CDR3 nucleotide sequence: TGTGCCAGCAGCTCCCGGGCGGGAAGCACAGATACGCAGTATTTT. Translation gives CASSSRAGSTDTQYF.

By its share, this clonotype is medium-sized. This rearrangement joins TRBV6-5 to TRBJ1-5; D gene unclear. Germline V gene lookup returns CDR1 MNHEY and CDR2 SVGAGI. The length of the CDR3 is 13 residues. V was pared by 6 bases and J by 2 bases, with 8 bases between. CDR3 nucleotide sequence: TGTGCCAGCAGAACACGGGGCAATCAGCCCCAGCATTTT. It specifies CASRTRGNQPQHF.

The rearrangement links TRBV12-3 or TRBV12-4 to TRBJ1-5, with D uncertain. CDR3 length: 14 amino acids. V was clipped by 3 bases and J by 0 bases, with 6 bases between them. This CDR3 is CASSFGLSNQPQHF. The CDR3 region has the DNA TGTGCCAGCAGTTTCGGGCTTAGCAATCAGCCCCAGCATTTT.

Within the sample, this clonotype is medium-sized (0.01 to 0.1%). The CDR3, as DNA: TGTGCCAGCAGCTCAACGGGGACAGGGCAAGGCTATGGCTACACCTTC. Protein product: CASSSTGTGQGYGYTF. The chain links TRBV5-6 to TRBJ1-2; 9 bases map to TRBD1. From germline, CDR1 is SGHDT and CDR2 YYEEEE. CDR3 length: 16 residues. V shed 3 bases and J 4 bases; nucleotides not matched to a gene: 10. Full variable domain (remainder filled in from reference TRBV5-6 and TRBJ1-2): DAGVTQSPTHLIKTRGQQVTLRCSPKSGHDTVSWYQQALGQGPQFIFQYYEEEERQRGNFPDRFSGHQFPNYSSELNVNALLLGDSALYLCASSSTGTGQGYGYTFGSGTRLTVV.

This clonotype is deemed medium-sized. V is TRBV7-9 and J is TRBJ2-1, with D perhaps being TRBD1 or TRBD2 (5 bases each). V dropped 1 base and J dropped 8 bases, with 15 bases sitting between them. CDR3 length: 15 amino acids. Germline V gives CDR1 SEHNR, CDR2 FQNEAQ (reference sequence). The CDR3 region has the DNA TGTGCCAGCAGCTTAGTTGGTAGGGTGGGGGATGAGCAGTTCTTC. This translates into CASSLVGRVGDEQFF.